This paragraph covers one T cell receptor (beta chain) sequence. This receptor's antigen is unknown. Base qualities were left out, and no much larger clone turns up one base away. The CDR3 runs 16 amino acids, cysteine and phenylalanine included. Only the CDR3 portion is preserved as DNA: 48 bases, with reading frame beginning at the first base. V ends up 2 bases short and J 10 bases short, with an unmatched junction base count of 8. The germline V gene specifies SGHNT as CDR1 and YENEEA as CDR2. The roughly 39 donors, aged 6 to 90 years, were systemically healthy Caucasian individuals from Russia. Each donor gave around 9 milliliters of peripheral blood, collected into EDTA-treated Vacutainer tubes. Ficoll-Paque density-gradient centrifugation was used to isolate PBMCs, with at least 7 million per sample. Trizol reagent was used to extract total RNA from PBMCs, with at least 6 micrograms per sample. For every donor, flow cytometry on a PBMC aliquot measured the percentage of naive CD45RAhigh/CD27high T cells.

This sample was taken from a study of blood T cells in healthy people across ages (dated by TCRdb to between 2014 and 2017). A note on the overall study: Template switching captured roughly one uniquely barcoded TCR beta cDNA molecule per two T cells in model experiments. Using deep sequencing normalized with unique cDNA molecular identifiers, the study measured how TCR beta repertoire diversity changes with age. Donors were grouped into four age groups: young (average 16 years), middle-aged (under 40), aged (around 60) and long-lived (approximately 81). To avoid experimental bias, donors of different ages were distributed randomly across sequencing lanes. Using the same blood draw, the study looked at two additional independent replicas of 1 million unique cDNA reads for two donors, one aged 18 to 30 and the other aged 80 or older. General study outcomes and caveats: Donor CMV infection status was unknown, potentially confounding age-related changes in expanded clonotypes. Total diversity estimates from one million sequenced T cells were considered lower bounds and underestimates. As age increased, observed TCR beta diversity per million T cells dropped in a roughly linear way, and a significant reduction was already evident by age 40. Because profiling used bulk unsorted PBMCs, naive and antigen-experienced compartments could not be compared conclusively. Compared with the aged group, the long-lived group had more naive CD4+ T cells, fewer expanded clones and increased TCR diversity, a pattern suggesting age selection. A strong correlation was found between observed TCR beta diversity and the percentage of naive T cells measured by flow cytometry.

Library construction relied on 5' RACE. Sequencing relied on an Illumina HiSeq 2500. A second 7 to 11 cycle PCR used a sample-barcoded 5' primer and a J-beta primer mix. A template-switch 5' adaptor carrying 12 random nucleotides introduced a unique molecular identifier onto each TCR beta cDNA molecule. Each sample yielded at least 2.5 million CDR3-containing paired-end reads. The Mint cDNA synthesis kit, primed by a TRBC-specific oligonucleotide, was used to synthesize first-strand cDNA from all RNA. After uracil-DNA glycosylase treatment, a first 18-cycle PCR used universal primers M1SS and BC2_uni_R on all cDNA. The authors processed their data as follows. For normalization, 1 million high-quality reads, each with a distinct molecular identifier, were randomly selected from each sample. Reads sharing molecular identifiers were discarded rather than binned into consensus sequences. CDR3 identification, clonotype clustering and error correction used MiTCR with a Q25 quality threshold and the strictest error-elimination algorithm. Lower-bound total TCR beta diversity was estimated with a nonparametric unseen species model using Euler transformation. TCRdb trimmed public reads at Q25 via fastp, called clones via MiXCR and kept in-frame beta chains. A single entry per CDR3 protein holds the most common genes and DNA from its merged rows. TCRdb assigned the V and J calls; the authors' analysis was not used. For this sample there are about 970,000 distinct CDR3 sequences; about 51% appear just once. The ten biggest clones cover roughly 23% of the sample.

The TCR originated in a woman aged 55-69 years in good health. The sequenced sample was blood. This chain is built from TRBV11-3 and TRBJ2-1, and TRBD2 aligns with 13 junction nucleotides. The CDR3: CASSLNGLAGVGEQFF. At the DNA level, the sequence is TGTGCCAGCAGCTTAAATGGACTAGCGGGAGTAGGCGAGCAGTTCTTC.